Listed below are T cell receptor beta chains from one sample, sequenced in a study of T-cell memory formation after mild COVID-19. From the 5' RACE reads, TCRdb called clonotypes with MiXCR, one entry per CDR3 protein. This table has 550,000 to 700,000 distinct CDR3 sequences, 17% appearing once. Sequencing was done on a sample of PBMCs or a T cell subset sorted from them (not recorded which). The receptors shown here come from an adult woman who had mild COVID-19 (a few samples of this study predate the infection). Cell type and time point are not known. Each CDR3 is given with its conserved first and last residue. Each record gives: clone size, D gene, V gene, J gene, CDR3 DNA, CDR3 protein. The D gene is left open where the match is weak. Size tells how often a clone was seen (once, few, many) or the class of an expanded clone, and some rows leave it out.

abundance: few
d_gene: -
v_gene: TRBV5-1
j_gene: TRBJ2-1
CDR3nt: TGCGCCAGCAGCTGGGGGACATCTACCTACAATGAGCAGTTCTTC
CDR3aa: CASSWGTSTYNEQFF

abundance: -
d_gene: -
v_gene: TRBV5-6
j_gene: TRBJ1-2
CDR3nt: TGTGCCAGCAGCTTGGAATACGGCCCCAGGGACCTGGGCTACACCTTC
CDR3aa: CASSLEYGPRDLGYTF

abundance: few
d_gene: -
v_gene: TRBV2
j_gene: TRBJ2-5
CDR3nt: TGTGCCAGCAGTCGACAGCCCAAAGAGACCCAGTACTTC
CDR3aa: CASSRQPKETQYF

abundance: -
d_gene: TRBD1
v_gene: TRBV7-9
j_gene: TRBJ2-7
CDR3nt: TGTGCCAGCGCACAGGGGGCTTCTTACGAGCAGTACTTC
CDR3aa: CASAQGASYEQYF

abundance: few
d_gene: -
v_gene: TRBV7-8
j_gene: TRBJ2-3
CDR3nt: TGTGCCAGCAGCTTAACCCCCCCCCGCGGCGGGAATCGTGCAGATACGCAGTATTTT
CDR3aa: CASSLTPPRGGNRADTQYF

abundance: few
d_gene: -
v_gene: TRBV11-2
j_gene: TRBJ1-6
CDR3nt: TGTGCCAGCAGCTTCAAACAGGATAATTCACCCCTCCACTTT
CDR3aa: CASSFKQDNSPLHF

abundance: -
d_gene: -
v_gene: TRBV7-2
j_gene: TRBJ2-5
CDR3nt: TGTGCCAGCAGCTTCGACAGTTTTGAGACCCAGTACTTC
CDR3aa: CASSFDSFETQYF

abundance: -
d_gene: TRBD1
v_gene: TRBV25-1
j_gene: TRBJ1-6
CDR3nt: TGTGCCAGCAGTGAATCGGGACAGGTGACTTCACCCCTCCACTTT
CDR3aa: CASSESGQVTSPLHF

abundance: -
d_gene: -
v_gene: TRBV20-1
j_gene: TRBJ1-2
CDR3nt: TGCAGTGCTAGAGTCAGCAACTATGGCTACACCTTC
CDR3aa: CSARVSNYGYTF

abundance: -
d_gene: -
v_gene: TRBV5-1
j_gene: TRBJ1-1
CDR3nt: TGCGCCAGCAGCTTTGCATCTCCGAACACTGAAGCTTTCTTT
CDR3aa: CASSFASPNTEAFF

abundance: few
d_gene: TRBD2
v_gene: TRBV18
j_gene: TRBJ2-3
CDR3nt: TGTGCCAGCTCACCACCGCTGCGGGGGGCCACAGATACGCAGTATTTT
CDR3aa: CASSPPLRGATDTQYF

abundance: -
d_gene: -
v_gene: TRBV11-1
j_gene: TRBJ2-2
CDR3nt: TGTGCCAGCAGCTTAGCGCCGACTTACACCGGGGAGCTGTTTTTT
CDR3aa: CASSLAPTYTGELFF

abundance: -
d_gene: -
v_gene: TRBV7-9
j_gene: TRBJ1-4
CDR3nt: TGTGCCAGCAGCTTTAACGCTGGGAAACTGTTTTTT
CDR3aa: CASSFNAGKLFF

abundance: few
d_gene: -
v_gene: TRBV7-3
j_gene: TRBJ2-1
CDR3nt: TGTGCCAGCAGCGCCACCCTAGCAGATTACAATGAGCAGTTCTTC
CDR3aa: CASSATLADYNEQFF

abundance: -
d_gene: -
v_gene: TRBV29-1
j_gene: TRBJ1-1
CDR3nt: TGCAGCGTTGTCTCACTGAACACTGAAGCTTTCTTT
CDR3aa: CSVVSLNTEAFF

abundance: -
d_gene: TRBD1
v_gene: TRBV4-2
j_gene: TRBJ2-7
CDR3nt: TGTGCCAGCAGCCATCCAGGGGGCGAGACCTACGAGCAGTACTTC
CDR3aa: CASSHPGGETYEQYF

abundance: -
d_gene: TRBD1
v_gene: TRBV6-5
j_gene: TRBJ1-4
CDR3nt: TGTGCCAGCAGGGCCAGGGGGGAAAAACTGTTTTTT
CDR3aa: CASRARGEKLFF

abundance: -
d_gene: -
v_gene: TRBV11-3
j_gene: TRBJ1-1
CDR3nt: TGTGCCAGCAGCTTGAGCAGGTCGAACACTGAAGCTTTCTTT
CDR3aa: CASSLSRSNTEAFF

abundance: -
d_gene: TRBD2
v_gene: TRBV7-9
j_gene: TRBJ2-7
CDR3nt: TGTGCCAGCAGCTCGGGACTAGTGGGGGACGAGCAGTACTTC
CDR3aa: CASSSGLVGDEQYF

abundance: -
d_gene: -
v_gene: TRBV25-1
j_gene: TRBJ2-7
CDR3nt: TGTGCCAGCCGTGACGGGGACGAGCAGTACTTC
CDR3aa: CASRDGDEQYF

abundance: -
d_gene: -
v_gene: TRBV7-9
j_gene: TRBJ2-1
CDR3nt: TGTGCCAGCAGCTCGCGGGGTCGGGACAATGAGCAGTTCTTC
CDR3aa: CASSSRGRDNEQFF

abundance: few
d_gene: TRBD1
v_gene: TRBV3-1
j_gene: TRBJ1-1
CDR3nt: TGTGCCAGCAGCCCCTGGGACAGACCGCTGAACACTGAAGCTTTCTTT
CDR3aa: CASSPWDRPLNTEAFF

abundance: -
d_gene: -
v_gene: TRBV19
j_gene: TRBJ2-3
CDR3nt: TGTGCCAGTAGACCGGGGCCAAACACAGATACGCAGTATTTT
CDR3aa: CASRPGPNTDTQYF